This TCR beta chain was recorded in a study of blood T cell repertoires in COVID-19. This study enrolled people aged roughly 18 to 90 from 20 to 25 US geographic areas. Which cohort a participant joined came from the clinical history participants gave. A COVID-19 case had been met by exposed participants during the 2 weeks before study entry. In the original processing: Cell counts per sample came from amplifying reference gene primers. Sequencing was performed with immunoSEQ multiplex PCR; in TCRdb, only in-frame clones are kept and a portion is missing. V, J and clone size derive from that table, while D and trimming were established from the DNA sequence. This sample has hundreds of thousands of clones, with roughly 85% found just once. Specimen: PBMCs or T cells enriched from blood (not recorded which). This clonotype originated in a woman aged 25 to 39 who had been exposed to COVID-19.

The CDR3 sequence: CASSQLDRGNSPLHF. The CDR3, as DNA: TGCGCCAGCAGCCAACTAGACAGGGGCAATTCACCCCTCCACTTT. The V call is TRBV4-1, the J call TRBJ1-6; 8 nucleotides align to TRBD1. Germline CDR1 MGHRA, CDR2 YSYEKL. CDR3 size: 15 residues. J lost 7 bases, V lost 2 bases, and 4 bases had no gene match.